The sample holds many counts of the clone carrying this T cell receptor beta chain. The antigen is not known. This specimen comes from a study of neurological immune-mediated disorders. Looked up from germline, CDR1 is SGHTA and CDR2 is FQGNSA. The length of the CDR3 is 14 residues. V was clipped by 3 bases and J by 5 bases, with 14 bases between them. Regarding the study as a whole: TCR-beta repertoires seemed private in all groups, with no expanded CDR3 amino acid sequences shared.

The method for making cDNA was 5'RACE, and it used 10-nucleotide random UMIs. TCRdb reanalysed the 5' RACE reads using MiXCR and keeps one entry per CDR3 protein. The table shows under 90,000 distinct CDR3 sequences, with about 9.4% occurring only once. The time point here: longitudinal time-point 1 (baseline). The source of this sequence is a man aged 30 to 45 in good health. Source material: PBMCs. The chain has TRBV7-2 and TRBJ2-7; D is unresolved. CDR3 sequence (DNA): TGTGCCAGCAGCTTTGTGGGCCCCCTTGACGAGCAGTACTTC. It codes for CASSFVGPLDEQYF.